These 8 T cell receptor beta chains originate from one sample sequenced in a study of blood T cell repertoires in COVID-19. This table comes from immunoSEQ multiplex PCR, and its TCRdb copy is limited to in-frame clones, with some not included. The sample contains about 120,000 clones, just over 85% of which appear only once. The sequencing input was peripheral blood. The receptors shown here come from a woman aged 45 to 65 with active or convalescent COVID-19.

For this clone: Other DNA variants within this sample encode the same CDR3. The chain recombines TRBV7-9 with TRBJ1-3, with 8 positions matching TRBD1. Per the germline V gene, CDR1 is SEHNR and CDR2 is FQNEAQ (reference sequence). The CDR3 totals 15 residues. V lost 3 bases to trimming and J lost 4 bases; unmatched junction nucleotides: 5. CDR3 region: CASSFGQGSGNTIYF. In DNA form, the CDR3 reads TGTGCCAGCAGCTTCGGACAGGGTTCCGGAAACACCATATATTTT. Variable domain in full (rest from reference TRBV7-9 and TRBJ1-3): DTGVSQNPRHKITKRGQNVTFRCDPISEHNRLYWYRQTLGQGPEFLTYFQNEAQLEKSRLLSDRFSAERPKGSFSTLEIQRTEQGDSAMYLCASSFGQGSGNTIYFGEGSWLTVV.

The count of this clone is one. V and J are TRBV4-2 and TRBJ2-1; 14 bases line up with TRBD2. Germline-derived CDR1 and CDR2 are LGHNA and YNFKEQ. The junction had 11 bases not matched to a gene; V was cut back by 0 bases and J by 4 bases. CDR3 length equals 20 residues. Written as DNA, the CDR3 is TGTGCCAGCAGCCAAGATCTTCGGACTAGCGGGAGGTCGAAATACAATGAGCAGTTCTTC. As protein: CASSQDLRTSGRSKYNEQFF.

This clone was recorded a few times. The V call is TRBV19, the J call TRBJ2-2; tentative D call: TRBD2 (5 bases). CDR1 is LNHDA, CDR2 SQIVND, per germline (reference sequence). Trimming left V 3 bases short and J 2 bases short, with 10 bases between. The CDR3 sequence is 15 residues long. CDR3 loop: CASSISTTNTGELFF. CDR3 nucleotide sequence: TGTGCCAGTAGTATTTCGACTACCAACACCGGGGAGCTGTTTTTT.

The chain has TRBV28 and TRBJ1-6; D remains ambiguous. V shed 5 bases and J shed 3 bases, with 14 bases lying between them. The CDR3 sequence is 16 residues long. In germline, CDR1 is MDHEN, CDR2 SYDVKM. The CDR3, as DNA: TGTGCCAGCAGTGCCCTGGGCGCGATCTATAATTCACCCCTCCACTTT. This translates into CASSALGAIYNSPLHF.

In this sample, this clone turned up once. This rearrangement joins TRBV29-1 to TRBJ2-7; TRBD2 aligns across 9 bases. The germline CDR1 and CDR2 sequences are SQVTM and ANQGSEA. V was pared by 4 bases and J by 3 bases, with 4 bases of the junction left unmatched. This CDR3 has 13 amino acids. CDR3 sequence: CSVGRAGGYEQYF. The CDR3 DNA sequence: TGCAGCGTTGGTCGAGCGGGAGGCTACGAGCAGTACTTC.

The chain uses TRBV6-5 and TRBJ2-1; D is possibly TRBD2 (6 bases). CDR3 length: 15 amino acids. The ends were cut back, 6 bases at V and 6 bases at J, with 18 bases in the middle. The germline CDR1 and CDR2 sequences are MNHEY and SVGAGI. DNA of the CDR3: TGTGCCAGCAGGACCAGGACTATTGGAAGCAATGAGCAGTTCTTC. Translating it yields CASRTRTIGSNEQFF.

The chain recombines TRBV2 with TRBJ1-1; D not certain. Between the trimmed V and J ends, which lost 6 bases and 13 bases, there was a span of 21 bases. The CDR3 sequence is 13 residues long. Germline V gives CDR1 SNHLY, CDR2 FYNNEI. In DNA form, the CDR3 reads TGTGCCAGCAGCGAGACCCTGAGCGTCCCAGTTTTCTTT. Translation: CASSETLSVPVFF.

CDR3 residues: CASSAFSFTGELFF. CDR3 nucleotide sequence: TGCGCCAGCAGCGCCTTTAGTTTCACCGGGGAGCTGTTTTTT. This sequence joins TRBV5-1 and TRBJ2-2; D unresolved. V lost 4 bases to trimming and J lost 4 bases, with 11 bases between them. Germline loops: CDR1 SGHRS, CDR2 YFSETQ. The CDR3 is 14 residues long.